A single sample gave rise to the 6 T cell receptor beta chains below, sequenced in a study of identical twins. TCRdb re-called the 5' RACE reads with MiXCR, one entry per CDR3 protein. Here the sample spans 450,000 to 650,000 distinct CDR3 sequences, over 8.5% being singletons. Another study also made use of these data, one on yellow fever vaccine responses in identical twins.

The specimen was PBMCs. These receptors all come from a woman in her late teens or twenties in good health.

This clonotype was detected many times. The chain is built from TRBV27 and TRBJ2-6, with D possibly matching TRBD1 (5 bases). The CDR3 has 18 amino acids. Trimming left V 3 bases short and J 0 bases short, with 15 bases between. Germline V lookup: CDR1 MNHEY, CDR2 SMNVEV (reference sequence). The chain's CDR3 is CASSFNQGFFSGANVLTF. CDR3 in DNA: TGTGCCAGCAGTTTCAATCAGGGTTTCTTCTCTGGGGCCAACGTCCTGACTTTC.

The sample holds a few counts of this clonotype. A junction end diverges from the germline sequence, so it may reflect a read error. The rearrangement uses TRBV7-2 and TRBJ2-3, with 13 bases matching TRBD2. The germline CDR1 and CDR2 sequences are SGHTA and FQGNSA. This CDR3 spans 16 amino acids. CDR3 protein: CASSFTSGGGTATQYF. The CDR3 region has the DNA TGTGCCAGCTCCTTCACTAGCGGGGGGGGCACAGCTACGCAGTATTTT.

This clonotype was counted ten times or more. The rearrangement uses TRBV12-3 or TRBV12-4 and TRBJ2-6; no clear D gene. There are 15 residues in the CDR3. With 6 bases removed from V and 0 bases from J, the gap between germline ends came to 9 bases. The CDR3 reads CASSDWTSGANVLTF. In DNA form, the CDR3 reads TGTGCCAGCAGCGACTGGACCTCTGGGGCCAACGTCCTGACTTTC.

This clonotype has a count of ten or more. This sequence joins TRBV25-1 and TRBJ2-5; D not certain. The CDR3 contains 13 residues. V lost 1 base and J 7 bases, leaving 10 bases between the germline ends. Germline CDR1 reads MGHDK; CDR2 reads SYGVNS. For the CDR3, the DNA is TGTGCCAGCAGTGAATTAGGTCTGGGGACCCAGTACTTC. Amino acids: CASSELGLGTQYF. The full variable domain, completed using reference TRBV25-1 and TRBJ2-5, is EADIYQTPRYLVIGTGKKITLECSQTMGHDKMYWYQQDPGMELHLIHYSYGVNSTEKGDLSSESTVSRIRTEHFPLTLESARPSHTSQYLCASSELGLGTQYFGPGTRLLVL.

This clonotype was observed many times. The chain is built from TRBV4-3 and TRBJ2-1; TRBD2 agrees at 7 bases. The CDR3 sequence is 16 residues long. V was clipped by 2 bases and J by 5 bases; unmatched bases: 9. Per germline, CDR1 LGHNA and CDR2 YSLEER. The CDR3 spells CASSQNPAGAHNEQFF. CDR3 nucleotide sequence: TGCGCCAGCAGCCAAAATCCGGCGGGAGCTCACAATGAGCAGTTCTTC.

The V gene is TRBV5-1, the J gene TRBJ1-1; 7 nucleotides match TRBD1. The V and J ends lost 4 bases and 1 base, in that order; junction bases with no gene match: 7. CDR3 length: 15 amino acids. The germline CDR1 and CDR2 sequences are SGHRS and YFSETQ. CDR3 in DNA: TGCGCCAGCAGCGGGGGTCGGACAGGGAACACTGAAGCTTTCTTT. It specifies CASSGGRTGNTEAFF.